Following are 28 T cell receptor beta chains from one sample sequenced in a study of T cell repertoires in cytomegalovirus infection. TCRdb reprocessed the reads via MiXCR and lists one record per CDR3 protein. The sample carries 130,000 or so distinct CDR3 sequences, under 8% recorded once. Sequencing was carried out using PBMCs. The receptor source for this set is a human donor in good health (CMV status not recorded). Some clones in this sample may be carry-over from other donors' samples.

In this sample, this clonotype turned up many times. The chain links TRBV10-3 to TRBJ2-7, with a possible D match to TRBD2 (6 bases). The V gene's germline CDR1 is ENHRY and CDR2 SYGVKD. This CDR3 has 14 residues. Trimming took off 0 bases at V and 6 bases at J, with 12 bases between the two ends. The CDR3 DNA sequence: TGTGCCATCAGTGAGTCGGGTCCGCGGGGCGAGCAGTACTTC. Amino acid sequence: CAISESGPRGEQYF.

This clonotype was picked up many times. This CDR3 reads CASRDRVFHEQYF. CDR3 DNA sequence: TGTGCCAGCAGAGACAGGGTATTTCACGAGCAGTACTTC. The gene calls are TRBV7-8 and TRBJ2-7, with 7 bases aligning to TRBD1. Per the germline V gene, CDR1 is SGHVS and CDR2 is FQNEAQ. The V gene end was trimmed by 6 bases and the J gene end by 5 bases; junction bases not matched to a gene: 7. The CDR3 covers 13 residues.

This clonotype was seen at least ten times. The genes are TRBV28 and TRBJ2-7; no clear D. Deletions cut 3 bases from V and 3 bases from J, with 15 bases between. The CDR3 runs to 15 residues. The germline V gene encodes CDR1 MDHEN and CDR2 SYDVKM. CDR3 bases: TGTGCCAGCAGTTTCTCGGGCCCTCCAGGCTACGAGCAGTACTTC. It is translated as CASSFSGPPGYEQYF. The full variable domain, rest sourced from reference TRBV28 and TRBJ2-7, is DVKVTQSSRYLVKRTGEKVFLECVQDMDHENMFWYRQDPGLGLRLIYFSYDVKMKEKGDIPEGYSVSREKKERFSLILESASTNQTSMYLCASSFSGPPGYEQYFGPGTRLTVT.

This clonotype has at least ten counts. CDR3 coding DNA: TGTGCCACCAGCAGAGATAATACAGGGTCGAATCAGCCCCAGCATTTT. This encodes CATSRDNTGSNQPQHF. V is TRBV15 and J is TRBJ1-5; possibly TRBD1 for D (6 bases). CDR1 and CDR2 from the germline V gene are LNHNV and YYDKDF (reference sequence). Trimming pared 0 bases from V and 4 bases from J, leaving 13 bases between. This CDR3 has 16 residues.

J is TRBJ2-2 and V is TRBV29-1, with D possibly being TRBD1 (5 bases). Germline V gene data show CDR1 as SQVTM and CDR2 as ANQGSEA. The CDR3 is 14 residues long. Trimming removed 3 bases from V and 4 bases from J, with 12 bases in between. DNA of the CDR3: TGCAGCGTTGAGACAGCTCGAGGCACCGGGGAGCTGTTTTTT. It yields the protein CSVETARGTGELFF.

The chain carries TRBV27 and TRBJ2-5; TRBD2 agrees at 11 bases. Trimming removed 3 bases from V and 6 bases from J; junction bases left unmatched: 6. Germline CDR1 reads MNHEY; CDR2 reads SMNVEV (reference sequence). This CDR3 spans 15 amino acids. The CDR3 here is CASSFLAGGGKTQYF. CDR3 coding DNA: TGTGCCAGCAGTTTTCTAGCGGGGGGTGGGAAGACCCAGTACTTC.

In its sample, this clonotype was seen many times. The genes are TRBV20-1 and TRBJ1-2; D possibly corresponds to TRBD1 (6 bases). Trimming cost V 5 bases and J 3 bases, with 7 bases left between them. CDR3 length: 11 residues. The germline V gene has CDR1 DFQATT and CDR2 SNEGSKA (reference sequence). Here the CDR3 reads CSAHRDYGYTF. In nucleotides, the CDR3 is TGCAGTGCTCACAGGGACTATGGCTACACCTTC.

Concerning this clonotype itself: This may come from a read error, since a much larger clone is one base off. This sequence joins TRBV20-1 and TRBJ1-1; TRBD1 matches at 11 bases. The CDR3 has 14 residues. Germline values: CDR1 DFQATT, CDR2 SNEGSKA (reference sequence). CDR3 nucleotide sequence: TGCAGTGCTAGAGGGGACAGGGGGAACTCTGAAGCTTTCTTT. This sequence encodes CSARGDRGNSEAFF.

This clonotype came up many times. The chain is built from TRBV7-2 and TRBJ2-7; TRBD2 is a possible D gene (6 bases). The ends were cut back, 2 bases at V and 2 bases at J, with 19 bases in the middle. The CDR3 sequence is 17 residues long. The germline gives CDR1 SGHTA, CDR2 FQGNSA. CDR3 sequence (DNA): TGTGCCAGCAGCTTACGTGCTGACCCGGGAGAAGCCTACGAGCAGTACTTC. This translates into CASSLRADPGEAYEQYF.

This clonotype was observed at least ten times. V gene TRBV29-1 combines with J gene TRBJ1-1, with a weak D call TRBD1 (5 bases). V gave up 4 bases and J gave up 3 bases, with 9 bases separating them. Germline lookup yields CDR1 SQVTM and CDR2 ANQGSEA. The CDR3 is made up of 12 amino acids. CDR3: CSVVRVDTEAFF. The CDR3 DNA sequence: TGCAGCGTTGTCAGGGTCGACACTGAAGCTTTCTTT.

This rearrangement joins TRBV20-1 to TRBJ2-2; D is perhaps TRBD2 (6 bases). CDR3 length: 14 amino acids. Germline V lookup: CDR1 DFQATT, CDR2 SNEGSKA (reference sequence). Between the trimmed V and J ends, which lost 6 bases and 2 bases, there was a span of 13 bases. The CDR3 DNA reads TGCAGTGCCTACCTGGGAGGAAACACCGGGGAGCTGTTTTTT. It codes for CSAYLGGNTGELFF.

A word on this clonotype: One end of the junction does not line up with germline, which may come from a read error. J is TRBJ2-3 and V is TRBV5-1; 10 nucleotides line up with TRBD2. Germline-derived CDR1 and CDR2 are SGHRS and YFSETQ. The CDR3 is 12 residues long. The CDR3 bases are TGCGCCAGCAGCTTATCTAGCGGGGGCCGAATTTTT. This gives the protein CASSLSSGGRIF.

This clonotype has ten or more counts. V and J are TRBV7-3 and TRBJ1-1; TRBD1 matches at 9 bases. There are 14 residues in the CDR3. With V trimmed by 5 bases and J by 7 bases, 8 bases remained unmatched. Germline values: CDR1 SGHTA, CDR2 FQGTGA. The CDR3 DNA reads TGTGCCAGCAGCCCACAGGGGGCGAACGGTGAAGCTTTCTTT. As protein: CASSPQGANGEAFF.

This clonotype was observed many times. The chain has TRBV29-1 and TRBJ1-1; D is perhaps TRBD1 (5 bases). The germline gives CDR1 SQVTM, CDR2 ANQGSEA. V was shortened by 6 bases and J by 1 base, with 12 bases between the two germline ends. The CDR3 totals 13 residues. CDR3 DNA sequence: TGCAGCGTCGCCCGTGGGGGGAACACTGAAGCTTTCTTT. It encodes CSVARGGNTEAFF.

In this sample, this clonotype turned up a few times. The J gene is TRBJ2-3, the V gene TRBV20-1, with 9 bases lining up with TRBD1. V was pared by 3 bases and J by 5 bases, with 6 bases of the junction left unmatched. Germline CDR1 and CDR2: DFQATT and SNEGSKA (reference sequence). CDR3 length equals 14 residues. The CDR3 bases are TGCAGTGCTAGTTCAAGACAGGGGGGAGATACGCAGTATTTT. It is translated as CSASSRQGGDTQYF.

V and J are TRBV6-1 and TRBJ2-1; the match to TRBD2 covers 15 bases. The germline V gene encodes CDR1 MNHNS and CDR2 SASEGT. V was clipped by 5 bases and J by 10 bases; unmatched bases: 6. The CDR3 length is 15 residues. This CDR3 reads CASSSGLAGGGEQFF. The CDR3 DNA reads as TGTGCCAGCAGTTCCGGACTAGCGGGGGGGGGCGAGCAGTTCTTC.

This clonotype was seen at least ten times. The genes are TRBV6-6 and TRBJ2-4; D unresolved. The CDR3 loop spans 14 amino acids. V was trimmed by 0 bases and J by 9 bases, leaving 12 bases between them. Germline V gene data show CDR1 as MNHNY and CDR2 as SVGAGI (reference sequence). CDR3 nucleotides: TGTGCCAGCAGTTACTCGGCCCAACGTAGCATTCAGTACTTC. It specifies CASSYSAQRSIQYF.

The J gene is TRBJ2-2, the V gene TRBV2; D assignment may be TRBD1 or TRBD2 (5 bases each). V dropped 7 bases and J dropped 2 bases, with 14 bases sitting between them. From germline, CDR1 is SNHLY and CDR2 FYNNEI. The length of the CDR3 is 15 residues. The CDR3 reads CASKRGAINTGELFF. CDR3 DNA sequence: TGTGCCAGCAAGCGAGGGGCAATTAACACCGGGGAGCTGTTTTTT. The whole variable domain, filled in from reference TRBV2 and TRBJ2-2, reads EPEVTQTPSHQVTQMGQEVILRCVPISNHLYFYWYRQILGQKVEFLVSFYNNEISEKSEIFDDQFSVERPDGSNFTLKIRSTKLEDSAMYFCASKRGAINTGELFFGEGSRLTVL.

This clonotype has at least ten counts. The rearrangement links TRBV7-8 to TRBJ1-6; TRBD1 matches at 7 bases. Germline CDR1 and CDR2: SGHVS and FQNEAQ. The ends lost 4 bases at V and 9 bases at J; junction bases unmatched: 6. The CDR3 has 14 amino acids. Written as DNA, the CDR3 is TGTGCCAGCAGCTCGGGACAGATTAGTTCACCCCTCCACTTT. Translating it yields CASSSGQISSPLHF.

This chain joins TRBV28 and TRBJ1-6; weak D call: TRBD1 (5 bases). Trimming pared 6 bases from V and 7 bases from J, leaving 16 bases between. The CDR3 is made up of 15 amino acids. The germline V gene has CDR1 MDHEN and CDR2 SYDVKM. CDR3 sequence reads: CASSLPTATNSPLHF. CDR3 DNA: TGTGCCAGCAGCCTTCCGACAGCAACCAATTCACCCCTCCACTTT.

Many counts were recorded for this clonotype. V gene TRBV5-6 combines with J gene TRBJ1-1; D not certain. Trimming left V 4 bases short and J 2 bases short, with 15 bases between. The germline CDR1 and CDR2 sequences are SGHDT and YYEEEE. The CDR3 is 15 residues long. This CDR3 reads CASSPFRPPNTEAFF. In DNA, the CDR3 is TGTGCCAGCAGCCCGTTCAGGCCCCCTAACACTGAAGCTTTCTTT.

This clonotype came up a few times. The genes are TRBV12-3 or TRBV12-4 and TRBJ2-2; unclear D gene. Trimming removed 5 bases from V and 8 bases from J, with 9 bases in between. The CDR3 length is 12 residues. The CDR3 bases are TGTGCCAGCAGTGAAGAGGAAGGGGAGCTGTTTTTT. This codes for CASSEEEGELFF.

This clonotype was picked up many times. CDR3 bases: TGCAGTGCTGCGGGCAGCGGGGGGGTGGATACGCAGTATTTT. It encodes CSAAGSGGVDTQYF. V gene TRBV20-1 combines with J gene TRBJ2-3; TRBD2 matches 10 bases. After removal of 5 bases from V and 6 bases from J, the junction contained 8 bases not matched to a gene. The CDR3 is 14 residues long. Germline V gene sequence: CDR1 DFQATT, CDR2 SNEGSKA (reference sequence).

This clonotype appeared a few times. The V and J genes are TRBV29-1 and TRBJ1-2; 7 bases align to TRBD1. Losses at the gene ends were 4 bases for V and 4 bases for J; bases not matched to a gene: 12. Germline assignment: CDR1 SQVTM and CDR2 ANQGSEA. The CDR3 extends over 15 amino acids. The CDR3 coding sequence is TGCAGCGTTGCCCCTCGGCAGGGGGTCCCCTATGGCTACACCTTC. It codes for CSVAPRQGVPYGYTF.

This clonotype has at least ten counts. This chain joins TRBV7-3 and TRBJ2-1; D may be TRBD1 or TRBD2 (5 bases each). The CDR3 extends over 16 amino acids. V lost 1 base and J 3 bases, leaving 13 bases between the germline ends. Per germline, CDR1 SGHTA and CDR2 FQGTGA. The DNA for the CDR3 is TGTGCCAGCAGCTTAAGGAGAGGGGCCGACTACAATGAGCAGTTCTTC. Protein: CASSLRRGADYNEQFF.

This clonotype was seen ten or more times. This chain joins TRBV7-8 and TRBJ1-3; 8 positions match TRBD1. CDR1 SGHVS and CDR2 FQNEAQ come from the germline V gene. CDR3 size: 16 residues. The V and J ends lost 1 base and 4 bases, in that order; junction bases with no gene match: 6. This CDR3 reads CASSLVGQGGGNTIYF. The CDR3 nucleotides read TGTGCCAGCAGCTTAGTAGGACAGGGAGGCGGAAACACCATATATTTT. The full variable domain, completed using reference TRBV7-8 and TRBJ1-3, is GAGVSQSPRYKVAKRGQDVALRCDPISGHVSLFWYQQALGQGPEFLTYFQNEAQLDKSGLPSDRFFAERPEGSVSTLKIQRTQQEDSAVYLCASSLVGQGGGNTIYFGEGSWLTVV.

This clonotype was seen repeatedly, ten times or more. The J gene is TRBJ2-6, the V gene TRBV7-2; no firm D call. Per the germline V gene, CDR1 is SGHTA and CDR2 is FQGNSA. The CDR3 contains 17 residues. Deletions cut 0 bases from V and 0 bases from J, with 9 bases between. CDR3 protein: CASSLALRTSGANVLTF. CDR3 nucleotides: TGTGCCAGCAGCTTAGCGCTCCGGACCTCTGGGGCCAACGTCCTGACTTTC.

This clonotype occurred many times. J is TRBJ2-1 and V is TRBV4-2, with a possible D match to TRBD1 (5 bases). The V gene lost 0 bases and the J gene lost 1 base, with 10 bases spanning the gap. CDR1 and CDR2 (germline): LGHNA, YNFKEQ. This CDR3 is built from 16 residues. For the CDR3, the DNA is TGTGCCAGCAGCCAAGATCTGCAGGGATCCTACAATGAGCAGTTCTTC. It translates to CASSQDLQGSYNEQFF.